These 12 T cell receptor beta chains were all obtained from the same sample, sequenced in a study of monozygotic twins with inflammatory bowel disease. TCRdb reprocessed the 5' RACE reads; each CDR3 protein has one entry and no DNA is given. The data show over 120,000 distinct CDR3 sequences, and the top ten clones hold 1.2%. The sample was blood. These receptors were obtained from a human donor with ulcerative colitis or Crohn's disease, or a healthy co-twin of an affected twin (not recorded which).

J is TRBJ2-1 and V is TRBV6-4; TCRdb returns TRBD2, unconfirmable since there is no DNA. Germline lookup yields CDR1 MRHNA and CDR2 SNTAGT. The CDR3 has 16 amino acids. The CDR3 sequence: CASSDLSRGGYNEQFF.

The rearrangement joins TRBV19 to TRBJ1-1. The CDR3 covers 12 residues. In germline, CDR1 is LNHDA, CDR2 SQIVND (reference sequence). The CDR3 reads CASSSRNTEAFF.

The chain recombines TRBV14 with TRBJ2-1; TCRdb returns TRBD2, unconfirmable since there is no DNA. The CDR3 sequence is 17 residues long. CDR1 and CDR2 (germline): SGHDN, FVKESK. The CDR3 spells CASSQVWLAGGSNEQFF. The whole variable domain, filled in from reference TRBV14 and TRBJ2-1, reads EAGVTQFPSHSVIEKGQTVTLRCDPISGHDNLYWYRRVMGKEIKFLLHFVKESKQDESGMPNNRFLAERTGGTYSTLKVQPAELEDSGVYFCASSQVWLAGGSNEQFFGPGTRLTVL.

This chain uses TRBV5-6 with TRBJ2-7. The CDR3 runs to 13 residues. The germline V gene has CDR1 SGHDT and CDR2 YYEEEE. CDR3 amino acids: CAGRPRFWGEQYF.

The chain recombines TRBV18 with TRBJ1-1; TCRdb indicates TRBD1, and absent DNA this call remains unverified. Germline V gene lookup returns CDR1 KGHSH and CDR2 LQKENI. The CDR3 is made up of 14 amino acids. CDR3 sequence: CASSPNRGGTEAFF.

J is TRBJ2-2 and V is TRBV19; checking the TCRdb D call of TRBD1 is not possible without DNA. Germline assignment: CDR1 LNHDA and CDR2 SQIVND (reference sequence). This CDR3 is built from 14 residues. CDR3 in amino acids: CASSTRDETGELFF.

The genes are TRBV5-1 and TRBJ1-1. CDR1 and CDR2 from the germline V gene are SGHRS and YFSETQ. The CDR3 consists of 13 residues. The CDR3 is CASSLTAYTEAFF.

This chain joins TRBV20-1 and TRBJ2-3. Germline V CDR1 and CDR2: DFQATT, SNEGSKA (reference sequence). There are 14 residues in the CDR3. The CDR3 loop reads CSAASNRASDTQYF.

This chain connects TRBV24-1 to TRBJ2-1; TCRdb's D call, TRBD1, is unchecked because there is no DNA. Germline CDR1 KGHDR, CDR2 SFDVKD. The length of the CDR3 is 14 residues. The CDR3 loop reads CATSRTGSYNEQFF.

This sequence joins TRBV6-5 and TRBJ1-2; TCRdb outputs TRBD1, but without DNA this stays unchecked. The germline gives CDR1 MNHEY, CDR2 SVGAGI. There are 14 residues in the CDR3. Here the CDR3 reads CASSFGTGSDGYTF.

CDR3 region: CATTGQAMNTEAFF. The V and J genes are TRBV12-3 or TRBV12-4 and TRBJ1-1; TCRdb's D gene call, TRBD1, goes unchecked for lack of DNA. The CDR3 is made up of 14 amino acids.

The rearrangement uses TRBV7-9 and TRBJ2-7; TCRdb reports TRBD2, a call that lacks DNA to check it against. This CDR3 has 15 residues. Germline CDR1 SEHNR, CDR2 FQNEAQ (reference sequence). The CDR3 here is CASSPRELSSYEQYF.